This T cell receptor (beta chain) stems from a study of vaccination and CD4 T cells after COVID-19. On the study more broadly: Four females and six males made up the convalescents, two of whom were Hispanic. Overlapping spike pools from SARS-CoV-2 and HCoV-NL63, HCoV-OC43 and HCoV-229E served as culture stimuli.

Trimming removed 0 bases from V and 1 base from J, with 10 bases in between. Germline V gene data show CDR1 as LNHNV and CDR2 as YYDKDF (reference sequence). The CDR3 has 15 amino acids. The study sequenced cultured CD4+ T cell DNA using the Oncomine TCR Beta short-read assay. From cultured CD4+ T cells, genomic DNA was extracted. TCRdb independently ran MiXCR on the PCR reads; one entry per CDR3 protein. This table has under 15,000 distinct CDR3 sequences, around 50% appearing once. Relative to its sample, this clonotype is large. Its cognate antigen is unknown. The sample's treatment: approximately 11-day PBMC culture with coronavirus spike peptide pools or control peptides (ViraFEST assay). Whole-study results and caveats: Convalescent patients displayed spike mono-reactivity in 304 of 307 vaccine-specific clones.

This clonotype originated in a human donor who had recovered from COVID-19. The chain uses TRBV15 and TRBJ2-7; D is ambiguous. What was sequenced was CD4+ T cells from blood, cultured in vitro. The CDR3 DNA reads TGTGCCACCAGCAGAGATCTGGGCCAGTCCTACGAGCAGTACTTC. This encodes CATSRDLGQSYEQYF.